This TCR beta chain comes out of a study of shared clonotypes between healthy human individuals (dated by TCRdb to 2019 to 2021). Looking at the study overall: Two women and three men aged 18 to 49 years were included in the cohort. The study deeply sequenced blood TCR repertoires of about five healthy adults to estimate repertoire size and the extent of clonotype sharing between individuals. To increase sequencing depth and limit assay-specific biases, different laboratories used diverse techniques to prepare libraries and sequence TCR repertoires. Leukapheresis yielded between about 0.85 and 9.5 billion PBMCs per donor. The full study reports these points: Sampling was limited to blood, and TCR repertoires in tissue likely differ from TCR repertoires in blood. Pairwise subsampling led to the expectation that sequencing depth would affect the degree of clonotype sharing among donors. Because the study included only a small number of donors, the genetic and exposure-history diversity represented was limited.

The donors were healthy, HIV-negative adults who had no recently reported acute infections or vaccinations. Every donor was a Caucasian adult residing in Nashville, Tennessee, USA. For unsorted samples, roughly 81 million PBMCs were counted and genomic DNA was extracted with the QIAamp DNA Blood Mini kit. After blood collection by leukapheresis, PBMCs were isolated using Ficoll-Histopaque density gradient centrifugation and then cryopreserved in the vapor phase of liquid nitrogen. This clone came up once. Its antigen remains unidentified. A read error may explain this, as a much larger clone is one base away. TCR CDR3 regions were amplified from genomic DNA by multiplex PCR using the deep immunoSEQ assay. For each cell subset, the extracted genomic DNA was distributed evenly across all wells of several immunoSEQ 96-well plates, and each plate served as one replicate. Each replicate PCR for unsorted PBMC received roughly 290 ng genomic DNA, equal to approximately 30,000 T cell genomes. Genomic DNA from unsorted PBMC was sequenced over ten immunoSEQ deep assay plates. The purified libraries were quantified using a Qubit 3.0 fluorometer, sized with a Bioanalyzer 2100, and then quantified again using the KAPA Library Quantification kit. A separate single-read 150-cycle Illumina NextSeq 550 flow cell was used to sequence each immunoSEQ 96-well plate. As for how the authors treated the data: Because the immunoSEQ output held only junctional sequences and lacked quality scores, the filtering could not match the filtering applied to full-length reads. To assign V/J genes and CDR3, sequences were annotated against IMGT germline references using PyIR, a Python wrapper for IgBLAST v1.9. Any read was removed if the V/J assignment was weak (E-value above 1e-6), the CDR3 was missing, or the read contained stop codons, out-of-frame junctions, or ambiguous translated residues. V3J clonotypes were defined as sequences sharing the same inferred V gene, J gene, and CDR3 amino acid sequence. The percentage overlap between two repertoires was calculated by dividing the number of shared unique clonotypes by the size of the smaller repertoire. Repertoire richness was assessed with RTK rarefaction, the Chao1 estimator, and Recon v2.1 estimates of unobserved clonotypes. The table was pulled from immuneACCESS by TCRdb, which kept in-frame rearrangements only. Such tables lose some clones; where checked, under half of the loss comes from unresolved V genes, and the rest has no known cause. Clone size and V and J calls were adopted from that table, with D and trimming inferred from the DNA. The sample table lists hundreds of thousands of clones, around 78% of them with a count of one. About 11% of the sample lies in the top ten.

The CDR3 measures 13 amino acids from cysteine to phenylalanine. The entry retains the CDR3 DNA only, 39 bases that are in frame from base 1. CDR1 MDHEN and CDR2 SYDVKM are derived from the germline V gene. Relative to germline, V is 9 bases shorter and J is 0 bases shorter, with 11 bases between their ends. The V and J segments used are TRBV28 and TRBJ1-1; no D gene can be assigned with confidence. The sample was PBMCs. The receptor's source is a woman aged 40 to 55 in good health. Some clones in this sample may be carry-over from other donors' samples. The bases read TGTGCCAGTAGCACCCTCGTGAACACTGAAGCTTTCTTT. Its coded protein is CASSTLVNTEAFF.